What follows are 10 T cell receptor beta chains derived from one specimen sequenced in a study of Ad26.COV2.S vaccination and SARS-CoV-2 variants. Treatment in this sample: roughly 18 received Ad26.COV2.S at low or high dose, single or two shots; about five received placebo; per-sample allocation not given. Repertoires come from day 63 after the first vaccine or placebo injection. TCRdb's copy holds only in-frame clones and misses some; the assay was immunoSEQ multiplex PCR. Among about 420,000 clones listed, around 87% were seen once. The material was peripheral blood, obtained in a trial of Ad26.COV2.S vaccine versus placebo. All receptors come from a person aged 18-60 years who received the Ad26.COV2.S COVID-19 vaccine or a placebo.

The chain has TRBV12-3 or TRBV12-4 and TRBJ1-3; D remains unclear. With 8 bases removed from V and 2 bases from J, the gap between germline ends came to 10 bases. This CDR3 spans 13 amino acids. The CDR3 DNA reads as TGTGCCAGCGGCCGAGAAACTGGAAACACCATATATTTT. Protein sequence: CASGRETGNTIYF.

V usage is TRBV5-4 and J usage is TRBJ2-2, with TRBD1 matching 7 bases. The ends lost 0 bases at V and 6 bases at J; junction bases unmatched: 2. Germline loops: CDR1 SGHNT, CDR2 YYREEE (reference sequence). The CDR3 is made up of 14 amino acids. CDR3 DNA: TGTGCCAGCAGCTTGGCCACAGGGGCCGGGGAGCTGTTTTTT. It is translated as CASSLATGAGELFF.

V is TRBV9 and J is TRBJ1-1, with a possible D match to TRBD1 (5 bases). The ends were cut back, 5 bases at V and 0 bases at J, with 8 bases in the middle. The CDR3 has 13 residues. The germline CDR1 and CDR2 sequences are SGDLS and YYNGEE. The CDR3 here is CASSEGVNTEAFF. Here the CDR3 DNA reads TGTGCCAGCAGTGAAGGGGTGAACACTGAAGCTTTCTTT.

The chain has TRBV3-1 (or the pseudogene TRBV3-2) and TRBJ2-1; D remains ambiguous. Germline V gene data show CDR1 as LGHDT and CDR2 as YNNKEL (reference sequence). The CDR3 has 16 residues. Trimming stripped 4 bases from V and 0 bases from J, with 13 bases between. CDR3 DNA sequence: TGTGCCAGCAGCCTTCGGCCGGATCCCTCCTACAATGAGCAGTTCTTC. Amino acid sequence: CASSLRPDPSYNEQFF.

The CDR3 reads CASSQYGGISLPYEQYF. CDR3 DNA sequence: TGTGCCAGTAGCCAGTACGGGGGGATCAGCCTACCCTACGAGCAGTACTTC. The chain joins TRBV19 to TRBJ2-7; 7 bases line up with TRBD2. The CDR3 loop spans 17 amino acids. The germline V gene has CDR1 LNHDA and CDR2 SQIVND (reference sequence). The V segment lost 6 bases and the J segment 2 bases; nucleotides outside the gene matches: 16.

The gene calls are TRBV28 and TRBJ1-6; D not resolved. The ends were cut back, 6 bases at V and 9 bases at J, with 15 bases in the middle. The CDR3 extends over 14 amino acids. The V gene's germline CDR1 is MDHEN and CDR2 SYDVKM. In DNA form, the CDR3 reads TGTGCCAGCAGCCTCACCAGATCTGGTTCACCCCTCCACTTT. It specifies CASSLTRSGSPLHF. The full variable domain, rest sourced from reference TRBV28 and TRBJ1-6, is DVKVTQSSRYLVKRTGEKVFLECVQDMDHENMFWYRQDPGLGLRLIYFSYDVKMKEKGDIPEGYSVSREKKERFSLILESASTNQTSMYLCASSLTRSGSPLHFGNGTRLTVT.

The V call is TRBV16, the J call TRBJ1-6, with unresolved D. The CDR3 is 14 residues long. Germline CDR1 reads KGHSY; CDR2 reads FQNENV. V lost 4 bases and J lost 3, with 7 bases in between. This CDR3 is CASSLRHYNSPLHF. The CDR3 bases are TGTGCCAGCAGCCTACGACACTATAATTCACCCCTCCACTTT.

The chain has TRBV6-5 and TRBJ2-2; tentatively, D is TRBD1 or TRBD2 (5 bases each). Trimming cost V 0 bases and J 7 bases, with 12 bases left between them. CDR3 length: 15 residues. Germline CDR1 reads MNHEY; CDR2 reads SVGAGI. The CDR3 DNA follows: TGTGCCAGCAGTTACTCGGGGCTGGCGGGCGGGGAGCTGTTTTTT. This codes for CASSYSGLAGGELFF.

The chain carries TRBV7-9 and TRBJ1-1; no definite D call. Trimming cost V 1 base and J 5 bases, with 11 bases left between them. CDR3 size: 14 residues. The V gene's germline CDR1 is SEHNR and CDR2 FQNEAQ (reference sequence). In DNA, the CDR3 is TGTGCCAGCAGCTTAGTGAGCGGGAAGACTGAAGCTTTCTTT. Protein sequence: CASSLVSGKTEAFF.

J is TRBJ2-5 and V is TRBV25-1; 9 nucleotides align to TRBD2. Germline V CDR1 and CDR2: MGHDK, SYGVNS. Trimming took 3 bases from V and 4 from J; bases not matched to a gene: 6. CDR3 length: 15 residues. The DNA of the CDR3 is TGTGCCAGCAGTGATAGTCTAGCGGGGTCAGAGACCCAGTACTTC. This translates into CASSDSLAGSETQYF.